The present T cell receptor beta chain was sequenced within a study of blood T cell repertoires in COVID-19. This clone showed up just once. TCRdb keeps only in-frame clones here, not all; method: immunoSEQ multiplex PCR. Here the sample spans over 150,000 clones, approximately 90% being singletons. V lost 3 bases, J lost 4 bases, and 4 bases lay in between. This CDR3 is 13 amino acids long. The sequence was collected from a woman in her late teens or twenties who had recovered from COVID-19. The J gene is TRBJ1-6, the V gene TRBV12-3 or TRBV12-4; the D is unclear. The sample was peripheral blood. The CDR3 spells CASSLEYNSPLHF. DNA for the CDR3: TGTGCCAGCAGTTTGGAGTATAATTCACCCCTCCACTTT.